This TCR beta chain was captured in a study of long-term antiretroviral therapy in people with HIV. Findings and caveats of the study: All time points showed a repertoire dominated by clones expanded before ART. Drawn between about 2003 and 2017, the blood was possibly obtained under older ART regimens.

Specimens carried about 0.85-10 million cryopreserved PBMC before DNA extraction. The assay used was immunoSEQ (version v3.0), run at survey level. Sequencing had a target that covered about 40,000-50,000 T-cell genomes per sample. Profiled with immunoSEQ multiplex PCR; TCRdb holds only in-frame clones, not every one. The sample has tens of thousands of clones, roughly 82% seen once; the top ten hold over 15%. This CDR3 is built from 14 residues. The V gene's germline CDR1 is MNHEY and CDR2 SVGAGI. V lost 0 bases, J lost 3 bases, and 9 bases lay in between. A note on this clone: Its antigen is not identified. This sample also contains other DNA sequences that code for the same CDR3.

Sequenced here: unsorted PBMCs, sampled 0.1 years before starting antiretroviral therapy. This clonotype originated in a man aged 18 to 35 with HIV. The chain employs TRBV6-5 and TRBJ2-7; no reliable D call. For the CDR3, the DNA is TGTGCCAGCAGTTACTCAGGATCCAGCTACGAGCAGTACTTC. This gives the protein CASSYSGSSYEQYF.